This entry lists 28 T cell receptor beta chains sequenced from one sample in a study of shared clonotypes between healthy human individuals. Method: immunoSEQ multiplex PCR; TCRdb's copy keeps in-frame clones and lacks some. Of more than 2,000,000 clones in the sample, approximately 93% are singletons; the top ten hold around 0.4%. The sequencing input was naive CD4+ T cells from PBMCs. Subset described: CD45RA+ positively selected. These receptors all stem from a man younger than 35 in good health. Some clones in this sample may be carry-over from other donors' samples.

J is TRBJ2-7 and V is TRBV10-3; 11 bases match TRBD1. V shed 6 bases, J shed 7 bases, and the junction held 14 bases outside the gene matches. This CDR3 comprises 16 residues. Germline-derived CDR1 and CDR2 are ENHRY and SYGVKD. Here the CDR3 reads CAISSGPGQGVSEQYF. Written as DNA, the CDR3 is TGTGCCATCAGCTCGGGGCCGGGACAGGGGGTTTCGGAGCAGTACTTC.

This clone was seen only once. The chain links TRBV29-1 to TRBJ2-3; D possibly corresponds to TRBD1 (5 bases). V lost 5 bases and J 6 bases, leaving 12 bases between the germline ends. CDR1 is SQVTM and CDR2 is ANQGSEA in the germline V gene. The CDR3 loop spans 12 amino acids. The CDR3 reads CSVSQGADTQYF. CDR3 sequence (DNA): TGCAGCGTTTCTCAGGGTGCCGATACGCAGTATTTT.

The chain joins TRBV19 to TRBJ2-7; 8 nucleotides align to TRBD1. The CDR3 spans 15 residues. Germline V gives CDR1 LNHDA, CDR2 SQIVND (reference sequence). With V trimmed by 6 bases and J by 0 bases, 7 bases remained unmatched. CDR3 DNA sequence: TGTGCCAGTAGAAGGGGACAGGCCAGCTCCTACGAGCAGTACTTC. Its translation: CASRRGQASSYEQYF.

This clone appeared once. The gene calls are TRBV28 and TRBJ2-4; a weak D match, TRBD1 (6 bases). The CDR3 runs 15 residues. Germline V CDR1 and CDR2: MDHEN, SYDVKM. V lost 5 bases and J lost 0, with 11 bases in between. The CDR3 here is CASSTTGTAKNIQYF. CDR3 nucleotides: TGTGCCAGCAGTACCACAGGGACAGCCAAAAACATTCAGTACTTC.

Remarks on this clone: Other DNA sequences from this sample encode an identical CDR3 as well. The V and J genes are TRBV19 and TRBJ2-3; TRBD2 matches at 10 bases. The V segment lost 5 bases and the J segment 5 bases; nucleotides outside the gene matches: 4. Germline-derived CDR1 and CDR2 are LNHDA and SQIVND (reference sequence). CDR3 length equals 14 residues. The CDR3, as DNA: TGTGCCAGTAGTCCTCGGACTAGCGGAGATACGCAGTATTTT. This encodes CASSPRTSGDTQYF.

The gene calls are TRBV6-5 and TRBJ2-7; D gene ambiguous. Germline-derived CDR1 and CDR2 are MNHEY and SVGAGI. CDR3 length: 11 residues. The ends were cut back, 10 bases at V and 0 bases at J, with 7 bases in the middle. CDR3 protein: CATKSSYEQYF. CDR3 in DNA: TGTGCCACAAAGAGCTCCTACGAGCAGTACTTC.

The rearrangement links TRBV6-5 to TRBJ2-7, with D perhaps assigned TRBD1 or TRBD2 (6 bases each). Trimming removed 7 bases at V and 0 bases at J, with 16 bases between. This CDR3 comprises 15 residues. Per the germline V gene, CDR1 is MNHEY and CDR2 is SVGAGI. CDR3 protein: CASNDRGRSSYEQYF. DNA for the CDR3: TGTGCCAGCAATGATCGGGGGCGGAGCTCCTACGAGCAGTACTTC.

V and J are TRBV11-1 and TRBJ1-1; a possible D gene is TRBD1 (6 bases). The V and J ends lost 6 bases and 5 bases respectively, with 13 bases between them. Germline values: CDR1 SGHAT, CDR2 FQDESV (reference sequence). The CDR3 runs 13 residues. The CDR3 nucleotides read TGTGCCAGCAGACCCAGGGGAAGGACTGAAGCTTTCTTT. Translation: CASRPRGRTEAFF.

CDR3 nucleotide sequence: TGTGCCAGTAGTATACAGAGGGAGCCCCAGCATTTT. Translating gives CASSIQREPQHF. V is TRBV19 and J is TRBJ1-5; no clear D gene. The CDR3 sequence is 12 residues long. The V gene's germline CDR1 is LNHDA and CDR2 SQIVND (reference sequence). Trimming cost V 2 bases and J 8 bases, with 7 bases left between them.

This rearrangement joins TRBV5-6 to TRBJ2-5; the match to TRBD1 covers 11 bases. The CDR3 is 16 amino acids. Per the germline V gene, CDR1 is SGHDT and CDR2 is YYEEEE. V was clipped by 3 bases and J by 5 bases; unmatched bases: 9. CDR3 DNA sequence: TGTGCCAGCAGCTGGAGGACCGGGACAGGGGGGGAGACCCAGTACTTC. It codes for CASSWRTGTGGETQYF.

The chain combines TRBV4-1 with TRBJ1-6, with D hard to call. CDR1 MGHRA and CDR2 YSYEKL come from the germline V gene. The CDR3 has 17 residues. The germline V and J ends were trimmed by 1 base and 9 bases, with 19 bases remaining between them. The CDR3 DNA follows: TGCGCCAGCAGCCAAGCGGTCGTCGGACCCACCCTTTCACCCCTCCACTTT. This gives the protein CASSQAVVGPTLSPLHF.

The chain carries TRBV20-1 and TRBJ2-4, with D tentatively TRBD1 (5 bases). CDR1 and CDR2 (germline): DFQATT, SNEGSKA (reference sequence). The CDR3 has 11 amino acids. With 0 bases removed from V and 15 bases from J, the gap between germline ends came to 12 bases. CDR3 in DNA: TGCAGTGCTAGAGATCTATCAGGGTTGTACTTC. Its protein product is CSARDLSGLYF.

This clone was observed a single time. The chain employs TRBV7-9 and TRBJ2-1; D is unresolved. The length of the CDR3 is 12 residues. In germline, CDR1 is SEHNR, CDR2 FQNEAQ (reference sequence). V was trimmed by 4 bases and J by 3 bases, leaving 4 bases between them. The CDR3 loop reads CASSSIYNEQFF. CDR3 nucleotide sequence: TGTGCCAGCAGCTCAATCTACAATGAGCAGTTCTTC. The full variable domain, with the rest looked up from reference TRBV7-9 and TRBJ2-1, is DTGVSQNPRHKITKRGQNVTFRCDPISEHNRLYWYRQTLGQGPEFLTYFQNEAQLEKSRLLSDRFSAERPKGSFSTLEIQRTEQGDSAMYLCASSSIYNEQFFGPGTRLTVL.

The genes are TRBV15 and TRBJ2-1; 10 bases are a match to TRBD1. The germline V gene has CDR1 LNHNV and CDR2 YYDKDF (reference sequence). The trim removed 5 bases at V and 3 bases at J, leaving 4 bases unmatched. CDR3 length: 15 residues. This chain's CDR3 is CATSPRDRGYNEQFF. For the CDR3, the DNA is TGTGCCACCAGCCCCCGGGACAGGGGCTACAATGAGCAGTTCTTC. Complete variable domain (other parts from reference TRBV15 and TRBJ2-1): DAMVIQNPRYQVTQFGKPVTLSCSQTLNHNVMYWYQQKSSQAPKLLFHYYDKDFNNEADTPDNFQSRRPNTSFCFLDIRSPGLGDTAMYLCATSPRDRGYNEQFFGPGTRLTVL.

As for this clone: Other DNA sequences in the sample encode the same CDR3. This rearrangement joins TRBV18 to TRBJ2-3; 8 bases agree with TRBD2. This CDR3 has 15 amino acids. Germline-derived CDR1 and CDR2 are KGHSH and LQKENI. The V and J ends lost 3 bases and 6 bases, in that order; junction bases with no gene match: 8. The CDR3 reads CASSPGLAGRDTQYF. The CDR3 DNA reads as TGTGCCAGCTCACCTGGACTAGCCGGCAGGGATACGCAGTATTTT.

The chain combines TRBV6-4 with TRBJ2-3; 7 bases are a match to TRBD2. Germline CDR1 MRHNA, CDR2 SNTAGT. The CDR3 has 14 amino acids. The J segment lost 3 bases and the V segment lost 2 bases, leaving 2 bases of the junction unmatched. DNA of the CDR3: TGTGCCAGCAGTGACCGAGCGGGGACAGATACGCAGTATTTT. It encodes CASSDRAGTDTQYF.

The chain employs TRBV9 and TRBJ2-7, with TRBD2 as a possible D gene (6 bases). Germline CDR1 and CDR2: SGDLS and YYNGEE. This CDR3 has 14 amino acids. The ends were cut back, 3 bases at V and 5 bases at J, with 15 bases in the middle. This chain's CDR3 is CASSAFGGPDEQYF. Here the CDR3 DNA reads TGTGCCAGCAGCGCGTTCGGGGGTCCCGACGAGCAGTACTTC.

Of note for this clone: Other DNA sequences within the sample encode an identical CDR3. This chain joins TRBV6-4 and TRBJ2-5; D is possibly TRBD1 or TRBD2 (5 bases each). Germline V gene data show CDR1 as MRHNA and CDR2 as SNTAGT. This CDR3 is 13 amino acids long. The V and J ends lost 6 bases and 2 bases respectively, with 10 bases between them. The CDR3 bases are TGTGCCAGCAGCCGGGGACCTCAAGAGACCCAGTACTTC. It specifies CASSRGPQETQYF.

In DNA, the CDR3 is TGTGCCAGCAGCCTGGAGGAGGAGAATGGCTACACCTTC. Encoded protein: CASSLEEENGYTF. The chain carries TRBV14 and TRBJ1-2; D is undetermined. The V end was cut by 4 bases, the J end by 6 bases, with 12 bases between. Germline loops: CDR1 SGHDN, CDR2 FVKESK. This CDR3 contains 13 residues.

The rearrangement links TRBV11-2 to TRBJ2-5, with 8 bases that match TRBD1. Germline V gives CDR1 SGHAT, CDR2 FQNNGV. V lost 5 bases to trimming and J lost 5 bases; unmatched junction nucleotides: 4. The CDR3 is made up of 13 amino acids. The CDR3 DNA follows: TGTGCCAGCAGCACCAGGGGGCGGGAGACCCAGTACTTC. It is translated as CASSTRGRETQYF. The full variable domain, rest sourced from reference TRBV11-2 and TRBJ2-5, is EAGVAQSPRYKIIEKRQSVAFWCNPISGHATLYWYQQILGQGPKLLIQFQNNGVVDDSQLPKDRFSAERLKGVDSTLKIQPAKLEDSAVYLCASSTRGRETQYFGPGTRLLVL.

This chain connects TRBV25-1 to TRBJ2-3, with 10 bases matching TRBD2. The CDR3 extends over 18 amino acids. Trimming removed 1 base from V and 5 bases from J; junction bases left unmatched: 12. Germline V gene lookup returns CDR1 MGHDK and CDR2 SYGVNS. CDR3 DNA sequence: TGTGCCAGCAGTGAATCTTGGACTAGCGGAGCGACCGGAGATACGCAGTATTTT. It translates to CASSESWTSGATGDTQYF. Variable domain in full (rest from reference TRBV25-1 and TRBJ2-3): EADIYQTPRYLVIGTGKKITLECSQTMGHDKMYWYQQDPGMELHLIHYSYGVNSTEKGDLSSESTVSRIRTEHFPLTLESARPSHTSQYLCASSESWTSGATGDTQYFGPGTRLTVL.

The chain recombines TRBV7-7 with TRBJ2-5; no firm D call. The V gene lost 1 base and the J gene lost 0 bases, with 12 bases spanning the gap. Germline V gene sequence: CDR1 SSHAT, CDR2 FNYEAQ (reference sequence). The CDR3 length is 16 residues. The CDR3, as DNA: TGTGCCAGCAGCTTAGGGTACGGCAATTACCAAGAGACCCAGTACTTC. This codes for CASSLGYGNYQETQYF.

J is TRBJ1-5 and V is TRBV19; 7 positions agree with TRBD1. The CDR3 is 15 residues long. The junction had 7 bases not matched to a gene; V was cut back by 6 bases and J by 2 bases. Germline V lookup: CDR1 LNHDA, CDR2 SQIVND (reference sequence). As DNA, the CDR3 is TGTGCCAGTAGACCACGACAGGGTCGCAATCAGCCCCAGCATTTT. It translates to CASRPRQGRNQPQHF.

About this clone itself: The junction departs from the called germline gene at one end, perhaps through a read error. The chain employs TRBV6-5 and TRBJ2-6; tentative D call: TRBD2 (6 bases). Germline CDR1 and CDR2: MNHEY and SVGAGI. The CDR3 has 15 amino acids. The CDR3 loop reads CASRYSGAGANVLTF. In DNA, the CDR3 is TGTGCCAGCAGGTACTCGGGGGCTGGGGCCAACGTCCTGACTTTC.

The chain employs TRBV2 and TRBJ1-5, with unresolved D. The ends were cut back, 8 bases at V and 3 bases at J, with 8 bases in the middle. CDR1 is SNHLY and CDR2 is FYNNEI in the germline V gene. This CDR3 is 12 amino acids long. The CDR3 nucleotides read TGTGCCAGCGACTTCTCCAATCAGCCCCAGCATTTT. Translated, it gives CASDFSNQPQHF. The variable domain in full, completed from reference TRBV2 and TRBJ1-5, reads EPEVTQTPSHQVTQMGQEVILRCVPISNHLYFYWYRQILGQKVEFLVSFYNNEISEKSEIFDDQFSVERPDGSNFTLKIRSTKLEDSAMYFCASDFSNQPQHFGDGTRLSIL.

This sequence joins TRBV28 and TRBJ2-2; no clear D. The CDR3 extends over 13 amino acids. Trimming stripped 8 bases from V and 0 bases from J, with 7 bases between. Germline assignment: CDR1 MDHEN and CDR2 SYDVKM. The CDR3 is CASGDPNTGELFF. The CDR3, as DNA: TGTGCCAGCGGCGACCCGAACACCGGGGAGCTGTTTTTT.

V gene TRBV19 combines with J gene TRBJ1-5; possible D gene TRBD1, 5 bases. Germline CDR1 LNHDA, CDR2 SQIVND (reference sequence). V was trimmed by 1 base and J by 5 bases, leaving 12 bases between them. This CDR3 contains 15 residues. The CDR3 coding sequence is TGTGCCAGTAGTATAGGGACAAGATGGGATCAGCCCCAGCATTTT. The encoded protein is CASSIGTRWDQPQHF.

The chain links TRBV5-1 to TRBJ1-5; tentative D call: TRBD1 (6 bases). V was pared by 0 bases and J by 0 bases, with 16 bases between. Germline V CDR1 and CDR2: SGHRS, YFSETQ. The CDR3 has 18 residues. This CDR3 is CASSLDPQGAYSNQPQHF. In nucleotides, the CDR3 is TGCGCCAGCAGCTTGGACCCACAGGGAGCGTATAGCAATCAGCCCCAGCATTTT.